The source of this T cell receptor (beta chain) is a study of beta chain features in type 1 diabetes. This clone has more than one count but fewer than ten. The sample carries other DNA sequences with the same CDR3. Purity above 95% was achieved in all sorted populations. Sequenced material consisted of expressed TCRB transcripts (all of the isolated RNA was reverse transcribed). For naive, central memory and regulatory T cell samples, reads averaged roughly 4 million. Data came from immunoSEQ multiplex PCR; TCRdb stores just in-frame clones and leaves some out. Here the sample spans hundreds of thousands of clones, 15% to 19% being singletons. With V trimmed by 2 bases and J by 4 bases, 2 bases remained unmatched. The CDR3 runs to 13 residues. Germline V gene lookup returns CDR1 SGHRS and CDR2 YFSETQ.

This receptor was taken from a man younger than 35 in good health. The rearrangement links TRBV5-1 to TRBJ2-7; 8 bases agree with TRBD2. Sequencing was carried out using naive CD4+ T cells from blood. In DNA form, the CDR3 reads TGCGCCAGCAGCTTCGCGGGAGGATACGAGCAGTACTTC. As protein: CASSFAGGYEQYF.